Described below is a single T cell receptor beta chain sequence and its context. Its antigen remains unidentified. This sample was taken from a study of siplizumab effects on memory and regulatory T cells. The CDR3 totals 12 residues. V was clipped by 0 bases and J by 5 bases, with 4 bases between them. Germline V gives CDR1 KGHSH, CDR2 LQKENI. Produced via immunoSEQ multiplex PCR; TCRdb's table is partial and in-frame only. Of more than 60,000 clones in the sample, 93% were seen once. Findings and limits, study-wide: On average, roughly 69% of mappable alloreactive CD4+ clones were Treg-derived under siplizumab, against about 25% in controls. Few alloreactive clones mapped to unstimulated subsets. Alloreactive sequences that could be traced to unstimulated CD4+ memory cells showed a significant reduction under siplizumab.

The chain combines TRBV18 with TRBJ2-5; D ambiguous. The TCR sequence derives from a human donor in good health. Sequencing was carried out using CD8+ T cells sorted from blood. CDR3 sequence (DNA): TGTGCCAGCTCACCACCAATGGAGACCCAGTACTTC. Residues: CASSPPMETQYF.